This passage covers 6 T cell receptor beta chains from one sample sequenced in a study of CD8 T cells in Susac syndrome (dated by TCRdb to between 2018 and 2021). Receptor libraries were prepared by the immunoSEQ multiplex PCR assay. RNA was extracted using the RNeasy kit, and roughly 0.5 to 1 ug of the RNA was reverse transcribed with random hexamers. TCRdb reprocessing: public reads trimmed at Q25 with fastp, clones called with MiXCR, in-frame beta chains kept. Each record represents a unique CDR3 protein, reported with the most common genes and DNA among its rows. The sample yields about 240,000 distinct CDR3 sequences; about 95% were counted once. About 0.095% of the sample is held by the ten biggest clonotypes. The sequenced sample consisted of CD4+ T cells from PBMCs. These receptors all stem from a human donor with Susac syndrome.

The rearrangement uses TRBV7-2 and TRBJ1-2; D remains ambiguous. Trimming left V 5 bases short and J 8 bases short, with 15 bases between. The CDR3 runs to 13 residues. Germline assignment: CDR1 SGHTA and CDR2 FQGNSA. CDR3 DNA: TGTGCCAGCAGCCAGCGGACGGATGCGGGCTACACCTTC. As protein: CASSQRTDAGYTF.

This rearrangement joins TRBV28 to TRBJ2-7; TRBD1 is a possible D gene (6 bases). V lost 7 bases and J lost 3, with 10 bases in between. This CDR3 has 12 residues. Germline V CDR1 and CDR2: MDHEN, SYDVKM. The CDR3 is CASTQGVYEQYF. The DNA for the CDR3 is TGTGCCAGCACACAGGGTGTCTACGAGCAGTACTTC. The variable domain in full, with the rest retrieved from reference TRBV28 and TRBJ2-7, is DVKVTQSSRYLVKRTGEKVFLECVQDMDHENMFWYRQDPGLGLRLIYFSYDVKMKEKGDIPEGYSVSREKKERFSLILESASTNQTSMYLCASTQGVYEQYFGPGTRLTVT.

This chain links TRBV7-3 with TRBJ2-1, with D hard to call. Germline-derived CDR1 and CDR2 are SGHTA and FQGTGA. This CDR3 has 13 amino acids. Between the trimmed V and J ends, which lost 4 bases and 7 bases, there was a span of 11 bases. The CDR3 is CASSSQNRNEQFF. The CDR3 DNA sequence: TGTGCCAGCAGCTCCCAGAATAGGAATGAGCAGTTCTTC.

This chain links TRBV18 with TRBJ2-7, with D hard to call. CDR1 and CDR2 from the germline V gene are KGHSH and LQKENI. V dropped 5 bases and J dropped 4 bases, with 18 bases sitting between them. CDR3 length: 15 residues. CDR3 residues: CASSAFGSAPYEQYF. Here the CDR3 DNA reads TGTGCCAGCTCAGCGTTCGGTTCCGCACCTTACGAGCAGTACTTC.

V gene TRBV5-4 combines with J gene TRBJ1-1; D unclear. Trimming removed 5 bases at V and 1 base at J, with 12 bases between. The CDR3 contains 14 residues. From germline, CDR1 is SGHNT and CDR2 YYREEE (reference sequence). CDR3 in amino acids: CASRSYTQNTEAFF. The CDR3 coding sequence is TGTGCCAGCAGATCCTACACCCAGAACACTGAAGCTTTCTTT.

The chain carries TRBV25-1 and TRBJ2-3; D is undetermined. This CDR3 region has 11 residues. V lost 1 base and J lost 8, with 4 bases in between. Germline CDR1 and CDR2: MGHDK and SYGVNS. The DNA of the CDR3 is TGTGCCAGCAGTGAATTCGGTACGCAGTATTTT. Protein: CASSEFGTQYF.